This T cell receptor beta chain was recovered during a study of CD8 T cells in Susac syndrome. It was with random hexamers that about 0.45 to 1 ug RNA was reverse transcribed. The CDR3 of TCR beta was amplified by immunoSEQ multiplex PCR across 54 Vbeta and 13 Jbeta. TCRdb used MiXCR to reprocess the immunoSEQ multiplex PCR reads, holding one entry per CDR3 protein. The sample contains some 110,000 distinct CDR3 sequences, 90% to 95% of which appear only once. The T cells that were sequenced for TCR beta were CD8+ and CD4+ cells from blood. The TEMRA cells underwent FACS enrichment, while the CD8+ and CD4+ T cells underwent negative isolation. A remark on this clonotype: Its target is unknown.

Study results and caveats: It was acknowledged in the study that the number of individuals who were included in its TCR sequencing and HLA analysis was relatively small.

The V gene end was trimmed by 0 bases and the J gene end by 7 bases; junction bases not matched to a gene: 6. Germline CDR1 SNHLY, CDR2 FYNNEI. CDR3 size: 14 residues. The chain uses TRBV2 and TRBJ2-7; 7 nucleotides match TRBD1. This TCR came from a human donor with multiple sclerosis. Sequenced input: CD8+ T cells from PBMCs. The CDR3 loop is CASSEASPTGEQYV. The CDR3 region has the DNA TGTGCCAGCAGTGAAGCGTCCCCGACAGGGGAGCAGTACGTC.